The source of this TCR beta chain is a study of identical twins (dated by TCRdb to about 2016). Context from the whole study: To test whether fetal clonotypes persist, the study used deep sequencing on TCR alpha and beta repertoires from monozygotic twins, unrelated adults of various ages, and cord blood. Replicate twin experiments were performed at different times using different library preparation protocols to rule out contamination.

In its sample, this clonotype was seen a few times. Its antigen remains undetermined. The input lacks base qualities; no much larger clone sits a single base away. What the study reported, not specific to this receptor: Zero-insertion analyses could be partly confounded by invariant T cells such as MAIT and iNKT, although diverse VJ usage argued against such confounding for most clonotypes. Out-of-frame TCR alpha sharing in monozygotic twins was systematically underestimated by recombination models, whereas sharing between unrelated individuals was in agreement with the recombination models. Abundant cord blood beta clonotypes had fewer insertions, young adult naive repertoires showed a similar but weaker trend, and memory repertoires showed no such trend. Out-of-frame TCR alpha sequences shared between twins showed an excess of low generation-probability sequences compared with coincidental sharing between unrelated individuals. The excess sharing between twins in beta out-of-frame sequences was weaker because fewer shared sequences reduced the signal-to-noise ratio. Because the same donors could not be followed over many years, the conclusions relied on cross-sectional statistical analysis.

From its cysteine to its phenylalanine, the CDR3 spans 15 amino acids. Only the CDR3 portion is preserved as DNA: 45 bases, with reading frame beginning at the first base. Reading the germline V gene (reference sequence) gives CDR1 SEHNR and CDR2 FQNEAQ. The junction carries 17 bases between V and J, which are trimmed by 5 bases and 4 bases respectively. Every donor was a healthy Caucasian. The twin cohort consisted of three pairs of female monozygotic twins, all aged roughly 18 to 30 years. Peripheral blood mononuclear cells were the source from which RNA for the TCR libraries was isolated. Library prep was done by 5' RACE. The listed sequencing device is Illumina HiSeq 2000. A universal primer binding site was added through template switching, and the final cDNA carried a unique molecular identifier so that TCR cDNA molecules could be counted accurately. Specific primers in the conserved constant-segment region were used to synthesize first-strand cDNA for TCR alpha and beta chains. To control for contamination, every cDNA library carried two barcodes: a SMART-Mk sample barcode plus Illumina barcodes. TruSeq adapter sequences, together with Illumina sample barcodes, were added in two successive PCR steps. The TCR alpha and beta cDNA libraries were sequenced on the Illumina HiSeq platform using custom primers. In the paper's pipeline: Raw reads were processed with MiGEC to extract unique molecular identifiers, and MiXCR was used to determine CDR3 positions. Recombination models were inferred per individual with the repgenHMM and IGoR tools using an EM algorithm. Shared clonotypes were analyzed with the tcR package in R, and sharing was normalized by the product of cloneset sizes. Out-of-frame nonproductive sequences were analyzed to study raw recombination free of thymic and clonal selection effects. In-frame beta chains were kept once TCRdb had trimmed the public reads at Q25 with fastp and called clones with MiXCR. Merged by CDR3 protein, the rows form single entries marked with the most common genes and DNA. The V and J calls reflect TCRdb's pipeline rather than the authors' work. The table for this sample lists about 720,000 distinct CDR3 sequences; less than 10% of them were counted only once. Clones ranked in the top ten supply roughly 0.97% of the sample.

The sample was also reused in another study, on yellow fever vaccine responses in identical twins. The second investigation adds: The authors reported that the T cell response to vaccination in identical twins appeared partly convergent and partly personalized. In identical twins, the study followed T cell clones that responded to the vaccine with precision.

The sequencing input was PBMCs. The clonotype originates from a woman under 30 in good health. The chain is assembled from TRBV7-9 and TRBJ1-2, with a weak D call of TRBD1 (6 bases match). The CDR3 protein sequence reads: CASSAALGASYGYTF. The sequenced DNA: TGTGCCAGCAGCGCAGCCTTGGGGGCATCCTATGGCTACACCTTC.